A selection of T cell receptor beta chains follows, all from one sample in a study of blood T cells in healthy people across ages. From the 5' RACE reads, TCRdb called clonotypes with MiXCR, one entry per CDR3 protein. The table includes roughly 1.6 million distinct CDR3 sequences, around 35% detected once. Specimen: blood. The receptors stem from a woman in her twenties or thirties in good health. The CDR3 runs from the conserved cysteine through the conserved F or W. The order of the fields is D gene, clone size, J gene, V gene, CDR3 protein, CDR3 DNA. The D gene is left open where the match is weak. Rows may omit the clone size; those that give it use once, few, many or a size class.

D: -
size: many
J: TRBJ2-1
V: TRBV9
CDR3: CASSPTEYNEQFF
DNA: TGTGCCAGCAGCCCCACAGAGTACAATGAGCAGTTCTTC

D: TRBD1
size: -
J: TRBJ1-6
V: TRBV5-1
CDR3: CASSWAQGASSPLHF
DNA: TGCGCCAGCAGCTGGGCACAGGGGGCGAGTTCACCCCTCCACTTT

D: TRBD1
size: -
J: TRBJ2-5
V: TRBV5-1
CDR3: CASSLEQGLETQYF
DNA: TGCGCCAGCAGCTTGGAACAGGGGCTGGAGACCCAGTACTTC

D: -
size: few
J: TRBJ1-5
V: TRBV7-9
CDR3: CASSLGNGRDQPQHF
DNA: TGTGCCAGCAGCTTAGGAAATGGCAGAGATCAGCCCCAGCATTTT

D: TRBD2
size: few
J: TRBJ2-7
V: TRBV13
CDR3: CASSLGRGGISYEQYF
DNA: TGTGCCAGCAGCTTAGGGCGGGGGGGGATCTCCTACGAGCAGTACTTC

D: -
size: -
J: TRBJ1-6
V: TRBV20-1
CDR3: CSARTEYNSPLHF
DNA: TGCAGTGCAAGGACAGAATATAATTCACCCCTCCACTTT

D: TRBD2
size: once
J: TRBJ2-1
V: TRBV30
CDR3: CAWSGPAGYNEQFF
DNA: TGTGCCTGGAGTGGACCAGCGGGGTACAATGAGCAGTTCTTC

D: TRBD1
size: -
J: TRBJ1-2
V: TRBV13
CDR3: CASREGTGDYGYTF
DNA: TGTGCCAGCAGAGAGGGCACAGGGGACTATGGCTACACCTTC

D: -
size: once
J: TRBJ1-6
V: TRBV6-5
CDR3: CASSYKTPYNSPLHF
DNA: TGTGCCAGCAGTTACAAGACACCGTATAATTCACCCCTCCACTTT

D: TRBD2
size: many
J: TRBJ2-5
V: TRBV5-1
CDR3: CASLRDRWSGGETQYF
DNA: TGCGCCAGCCTTAGGGATCGCTGGTCGGGGGGAGAGACCCAGTACTTC

D: TRBD2
size: few
J: TRBJ2-1
V: TRBV7-8
CDR3: CASSPSPGLANNEQFF
DNA: TGTGCCAGCAGCCCGTCACCGGGACTAGCTAACAATGAGCAGTTCTTC

D: -
size: -
J: TRBJ2-7
V: TRBV20-1
CDR3: CSALRQNEQYF
DNA: TGCAGTGCCCTCCGACAGAACGAGCAGTACTTC

D: TRBD2
size: -
J: TRBJ2-7
V: TRBV2
CDR3: CASSGGRPDEQYF
DNA: TGTGCCAGTAGCGGGGGGAGGCCTGACGAGCAGTACTTC

D: -
size: many
J: TRBJ2-1
V: TRBV29-1
CDR3: CSVTGPYNEQFF
DNA: TGCAGCGTGACTGGTCCCTACAATGAGCAGTTCTTC

D: -
size: -
J: TRBJ2-3
V: TRBV20-1
CDR3: CSASQPMAGTDTQYF
DNA: TGCAGTGCTAGCCAACCTATGGCGGGCACAGATACGCAGTATTTT

D: TRBD2
size: -
J: TRBJ2-1
V: TRBV7-9
CDR3: CASSGTSGSSSYNEQFF
DNA: TGTGCCAGCAGCGGGACTAGCGGGAGTTCGTCCTACAATGAGCAGTTCTTC

D: TRBD1
size: many
J: TRBJ1-2
V: TRBV15
CDR3: CATSTNRDRNRYTF
DNA: TGTGCCACCAGCACAAACCGGGACAGGAATCGCTACACCTTC

D: -
size: -
J: TRBJ2-7
V: TRBV28
CDR3: CASIAWQVGSYEQYF
DNA: TGTGCCAGCATCGCTTGGCAGGTAGGGTCCTACGAGCAGTACTTC

D: TRBD2
size: -
J: TRBJ2-1
V: TRBV7-9
CDR3: CASSPLASGGKKYNEQFF
DNA: TGTGCCAGCAGCCCTTTGGCTAGCGGGGGAAAGAAGTACAATGAGCAGTTCTTC

D: TRBD1
size: -
J: TRBJ2-3
V: TRBV7-2
CDR3: CAKKGQGSTDTQYF
DNA: TGTGCCAAGAAAGGACAGGGAAGCACAGATACGCAGTATTTT